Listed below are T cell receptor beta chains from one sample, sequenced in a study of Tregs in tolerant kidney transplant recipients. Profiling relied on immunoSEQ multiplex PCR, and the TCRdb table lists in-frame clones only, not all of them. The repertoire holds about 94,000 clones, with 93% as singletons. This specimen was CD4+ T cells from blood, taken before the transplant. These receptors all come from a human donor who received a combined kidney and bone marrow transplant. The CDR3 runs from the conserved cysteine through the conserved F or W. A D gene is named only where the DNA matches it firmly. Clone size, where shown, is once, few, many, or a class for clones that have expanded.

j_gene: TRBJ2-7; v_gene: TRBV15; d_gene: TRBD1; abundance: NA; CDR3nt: TGTGCCACCAGCAGAGACGCTAGGACAGGGGGGGAGCAGTACTTC; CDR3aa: CATSRDARTGGEQYF
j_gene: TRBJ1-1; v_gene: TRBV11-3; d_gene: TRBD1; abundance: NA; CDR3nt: TGTGCCAGCAGCTGGACAGGGTTAAACACTGAAGCTTTCTTT; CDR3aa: CASSWTGLNTEAFF
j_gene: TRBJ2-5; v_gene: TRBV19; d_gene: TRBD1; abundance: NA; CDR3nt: TGTGCCAGTAGGAGACACGGGACAGGAAAGTTACAAGAGACCCAGTACTTC; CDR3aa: CASRRHGTGKLQETQYF
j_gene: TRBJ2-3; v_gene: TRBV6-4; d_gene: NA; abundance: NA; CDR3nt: TGTGCCAGCAGTGACTCGAGCGGACCTAGCACAGATACGCAGTATTTT; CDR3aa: CASSDSSGPSTDTQYF
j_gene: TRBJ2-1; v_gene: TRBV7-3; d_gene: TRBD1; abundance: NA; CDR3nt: TGTGCCAGCAGCTTAACAGGGGGCACCTACAATGAGCAGTTCTTC; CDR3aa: CASSLTGGTYNEQFF
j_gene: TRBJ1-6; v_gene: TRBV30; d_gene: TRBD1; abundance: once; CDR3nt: TGTGCCTGGAGTCTTGGGGGAGGGCAGGGGGCGCGTTTCGCACCCCTCCACTTT; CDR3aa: CAWSLGGGQGARFAPLHF
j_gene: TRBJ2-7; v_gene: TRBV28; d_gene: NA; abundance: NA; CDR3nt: TGTGCCAGCAGTTCGACCGGACTGGGGAGCTCCTACGAGCAGTACTTC; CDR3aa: CASSSTGLGSSYEQYF
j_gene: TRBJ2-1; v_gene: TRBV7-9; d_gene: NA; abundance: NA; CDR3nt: TGTGCCACCCGAAGGGGGGGCCCCTACAATGAGCAGTTCTTC; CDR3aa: CATRRGGPYNEQFF
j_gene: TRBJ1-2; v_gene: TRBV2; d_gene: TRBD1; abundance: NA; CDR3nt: TGTGCCAGCAGTGATGGCAGGGGGTTGGGCTATGGCTACACCTTC; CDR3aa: CASSDGRGLGYGYTF
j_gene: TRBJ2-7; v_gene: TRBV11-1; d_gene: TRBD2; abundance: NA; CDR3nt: TGTGCCAGCAGTTCCTCTAGCGGGATAATCTACGAGCAGTACTTC; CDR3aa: CASSSSSGIIYEQYF
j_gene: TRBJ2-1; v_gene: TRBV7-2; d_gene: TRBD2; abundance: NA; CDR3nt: TGTGCCAGCAGCTCGGGGGGTGGGACTAGCGGCTACAATGAGCAGTTCTTC; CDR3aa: CASSSGGGTSGYNEQFF
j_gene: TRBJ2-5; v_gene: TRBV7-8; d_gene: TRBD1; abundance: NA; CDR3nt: TGTGCCAGCAGCAATGAGGACAGGGGCTTCCAAGAGACCCAGTACTTC; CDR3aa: CASSNEDRGFQETQYF
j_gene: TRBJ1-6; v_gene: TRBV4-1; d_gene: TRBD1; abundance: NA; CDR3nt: TGCGCCAGCAGCCAGAGGACAGGGGATAATTCACCCCTCCACTTT; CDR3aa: CASSQRTGDNSPLHF
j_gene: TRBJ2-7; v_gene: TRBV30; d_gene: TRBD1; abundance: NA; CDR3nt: TGTGCCTGGAGTGTATCTCTCTTGGGACAGGGGACCTACGAGCAGTACTTC; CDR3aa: CAWSVSLLGQGTYEQYF
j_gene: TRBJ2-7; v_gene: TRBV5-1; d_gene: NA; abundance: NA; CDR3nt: TGCGCCAGCAGCTTGGTAGGACAGACCTACGAGCAGTACTTC; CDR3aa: CASSLVGQTYEQYF
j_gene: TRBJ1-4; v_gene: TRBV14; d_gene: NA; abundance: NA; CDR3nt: TGTGCCAGCAGCCATTCCGGGGCTAATGAAAAACTGTTTTTT; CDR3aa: CASSHSGANEKLFF
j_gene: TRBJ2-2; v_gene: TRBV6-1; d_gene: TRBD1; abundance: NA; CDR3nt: TGTGCCAGCAATCAGGACAGGGCCTCCGGGGAGCTGTTTTTT; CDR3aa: CASNQDRASGELFF
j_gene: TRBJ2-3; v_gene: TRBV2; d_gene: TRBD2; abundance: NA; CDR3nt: TGTGCCAGCAGTCCACTAGCGCTTAGCACAGATACGCAGTATTTT; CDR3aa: CASSPLALSTDTQYF
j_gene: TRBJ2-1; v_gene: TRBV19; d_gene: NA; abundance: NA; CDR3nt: TGTGCCAGTAGCACACAGGGTCGGTATGAGCAGTTCTTC; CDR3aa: CASSTQGRYEQFF
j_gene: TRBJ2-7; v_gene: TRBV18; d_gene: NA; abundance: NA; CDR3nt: TGTGCCAGCTCACCACAAGTCAGGGTTCATGGAGAAGAGCAGTACTTC; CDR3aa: CASSPQVRVHGEEQYF
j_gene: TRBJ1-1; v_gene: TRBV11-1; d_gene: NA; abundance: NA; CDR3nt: TGTGCCAGCAGCTCACACGCACAGGGGAACACTGAAGCTTTCTTT; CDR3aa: CASSSHAQGNTEAFF
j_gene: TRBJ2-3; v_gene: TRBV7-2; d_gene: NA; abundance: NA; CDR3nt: TGTGCCAGCAGCTTGCCCCCGCCTGCGCTTACGCAGTATTTT; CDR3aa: CASSLPPPALTQYF
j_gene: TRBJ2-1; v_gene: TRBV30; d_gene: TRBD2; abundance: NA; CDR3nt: TGTGCCTGGAGTGTAAGGCTAGCGGGAACGGAGCAGTTCTTC; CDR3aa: CAWSVRLAGTEQFF
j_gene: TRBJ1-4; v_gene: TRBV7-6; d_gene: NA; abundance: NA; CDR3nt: TGTGCCAGCAGCGCGGTTACTAATGAAAAACTGTTTTTT; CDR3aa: CASSAVTNEKLFF
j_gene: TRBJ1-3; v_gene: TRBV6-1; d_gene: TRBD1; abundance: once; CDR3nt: TGTGCCAGCAGTCTGGGACAGTTTGGAAACACCATATATTTT; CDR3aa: CASSLGQFGNTIYF
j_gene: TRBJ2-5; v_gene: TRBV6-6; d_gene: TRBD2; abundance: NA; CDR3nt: TGTGCCAGCACCCGGACTAGCGGGGGGTCCCAGTACTTC; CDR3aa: CASTRTSGGSQYF
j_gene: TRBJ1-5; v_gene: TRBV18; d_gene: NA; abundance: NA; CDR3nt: TGTGCCAGCTCACGGACACAGAGCAATCAGCCCCAGCATTTT; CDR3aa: CASSRTQSNQPQHF
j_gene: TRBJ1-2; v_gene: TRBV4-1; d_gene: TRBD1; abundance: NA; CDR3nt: TGCGCCAGCAGCCTTGGACAGGGGAGTATGGTAACGTATGGCTACACCTTC; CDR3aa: CASSLGQGSMVTYGYTF
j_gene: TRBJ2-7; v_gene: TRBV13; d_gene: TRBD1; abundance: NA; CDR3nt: TGTGCCAGCAGCCATTACAGGGGACAGGGGTTGTACGAGCAGTACTTC; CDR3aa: CASSHYRGQGLYEQYF
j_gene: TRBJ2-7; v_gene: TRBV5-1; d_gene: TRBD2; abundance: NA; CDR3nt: TGCGCCAGCAGCTCCTCTAGCGGGAGAGGGGAGCAGTACTTC; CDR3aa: CASSSSSGRGEQYF
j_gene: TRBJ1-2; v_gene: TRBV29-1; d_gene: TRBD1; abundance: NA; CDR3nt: TGCAGCGTGAAGACAGGGGCATGGCCCGCGTCGGGCTACACCTTC; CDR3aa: CSVKTGAWPASGYTF
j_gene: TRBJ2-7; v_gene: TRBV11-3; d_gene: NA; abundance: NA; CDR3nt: TGTGCCAGCAGCTCTAAGGTGGCCAGGCGCCCCTACGAGCAGTACTTC; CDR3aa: CASSSKVARRPYEQYF
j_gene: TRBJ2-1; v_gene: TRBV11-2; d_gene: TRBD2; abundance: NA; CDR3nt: TGTGCCAGCAGCTTAGATCGGAGCGGGAGGATCAATGAGCAGTTCTTC; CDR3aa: CASSLDRSGRINEQFF
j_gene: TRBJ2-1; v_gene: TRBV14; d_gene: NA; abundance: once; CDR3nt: TGTGCCAGCAGCAGGAGGACAGCCTTGAGCTCCTACAATGAGCAGTTCTTC; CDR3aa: CASSRRTALSSYNEQFF
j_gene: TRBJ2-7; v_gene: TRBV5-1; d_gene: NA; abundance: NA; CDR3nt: TGCGCCAGCAGCCCGTCCACAGGGTTCGGGCAGTACTTC; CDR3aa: CASSPSTGFGQYF
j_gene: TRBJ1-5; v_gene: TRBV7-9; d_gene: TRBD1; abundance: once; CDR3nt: TGTGCCAGCAGCTTAGGACAGGGGGGATACCAGGGTCAGCCCCAGCATTTT; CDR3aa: CASSLGQGGYQGQPQHF
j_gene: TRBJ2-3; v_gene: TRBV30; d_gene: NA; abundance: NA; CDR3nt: TGTGCCTGGAGTCTTTCAGATACGCAGTATTTT; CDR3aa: CAWSLSDTQYF
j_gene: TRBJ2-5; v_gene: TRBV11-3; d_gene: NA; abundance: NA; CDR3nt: TGTGCCAGCAGCTCCTCCCAAGAGACCCAGTACTTC; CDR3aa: CASSSSQETQYF